The present T cell receptor (beta chain) was sequenced within a study of blood T cell repertoires in COVID-19. Study as a whole: PBMCs, B-cell-depleted T cells, or T cells provided the cDNA or gDNA that made up the material.

The repertoire was sequenced with immunoSEQ multiplex PCR; TCRdb's copy has only in-frame clones and lacks some. The table lists about 160,000 clones, 70% to 85% of them singletons. The CDR3 is made up of 15 amino acids. Looked up from germline, CDR1 is SNHLY and CDR2 is FYNNEI. The V gene end was trimmed by 7 bases and the J gene end by 6 bases; junction bases not matched to a gene: 11. The chain carries TRBV2 and TRBJ2-5; TRBD2 matches at 10 bases. The origin of this receptor is a woman aged 80 or over with acute or convalescent COVID-19. The sample was peripheral blood. For the CDR3, the DNA is TGTGCCAGCATCGAATTGGCTAGCGGGAGAAAGACCCAGTACTTC. As protein: CASIELASGRKTQYF.